The following is a T cell receptor beta chain sequence with its context. The data stem from a study of blood T cell repertoires in COVID-19. Only in-frame clones appear in the TCRdb table, and some are missing; sequencing was by immunoSEQ multiplex PCR. The sample carries about 260,000 clones, around nine tenths recorded once. Germline assignment: CDR1 SGHTS and CDR2 YDEGEE. The length of the CDR3 is 16 residues. The V gene end was trimmed by 0 bases and the J gene end by 8 bases; junction bases not matched to a gene: 9. The receptor comes from a man aged 35 to 55 with active or convalescent COVID-19. The sample was peripheral blood. The chain joins TRBV5-8 to TRBJ2-1, with TRBD2 matching 9 bases. CDR3 coding DNA: TGTGCCAGCAGCTTGGGACTAGCGGTAGGGGGGGATGAGCAGTTCTTC. This translates into CASSLGLAVGGDEQFF.